The clone carrying this T cell receptor (beta chain) was found a few times. The antigen is not known. The source of the sample is a study of identical twins. The study, taken as a whole, reports: Zero-insertion findings could be partly confounded by invariant cells (MAIT and iNKT cells). Alpha sequences out of frame and shared by twins had excess low generation probability.

Template switching, a step in the protocol, added a universal primer site, and cDNA carried unique molecular identifiers. MiXCR, applied by TCRdb to the 5' RACE reads, yields one record per CDR3 protein. The top ten hold 7% to 8.5% of the sample, which has approximately 300,000 distinct CDR3 sequences, roughly 9.7% seen once. The same sample was also studied in work on yellow fever vaccine responses in identical twins.

The source material was CD8+ T cells sorted from blood. The TCR comes from a young woman in good health.

The CDR3 protein is CASSRLATIAGANVLTF. The CDR3, as DNA: TGTGCCAGCAGCCGACTAGCTACAATCGCTGGGGCCAACGTCCTGACTTTC. The rearrangement joins TRBV7-9 to TRBJ2-6; 7 bases fit TRBD2. The CDR3 runs 17 residues. Germline V gene lookup returns CDR1 SEHNR and CDR2 FQNEAQ (reference sequence). Trimming took 5 bases from V and 2 from J; bases not matched to a gene: 9.